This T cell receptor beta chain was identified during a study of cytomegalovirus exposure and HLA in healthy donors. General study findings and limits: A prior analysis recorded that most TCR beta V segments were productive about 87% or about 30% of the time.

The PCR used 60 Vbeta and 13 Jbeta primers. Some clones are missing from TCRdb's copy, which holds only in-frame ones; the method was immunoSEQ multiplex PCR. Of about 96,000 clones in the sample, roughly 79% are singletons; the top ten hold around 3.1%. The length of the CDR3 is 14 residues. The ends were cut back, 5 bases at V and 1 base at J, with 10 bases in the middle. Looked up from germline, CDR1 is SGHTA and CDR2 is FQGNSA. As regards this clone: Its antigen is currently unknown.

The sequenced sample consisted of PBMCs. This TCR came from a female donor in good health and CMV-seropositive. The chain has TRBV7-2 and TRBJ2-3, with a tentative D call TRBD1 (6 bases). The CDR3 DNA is TGTGCCAGCAGCCCCCGACAGGGCACAGATACGCAGTATTTT. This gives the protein CASSPRQGTDTQYF. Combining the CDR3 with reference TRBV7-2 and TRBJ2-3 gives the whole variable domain GAGVSQSPSNKVTEKGKDVELRCDPISGHTALYWYRQSLGQGLEFLIYFQGNSAPDKSGLPSDRFSAERTGGSVSTLTIQRTQQEDSAVYLCASSPRQGTDTQYFGPGTRLTVL.